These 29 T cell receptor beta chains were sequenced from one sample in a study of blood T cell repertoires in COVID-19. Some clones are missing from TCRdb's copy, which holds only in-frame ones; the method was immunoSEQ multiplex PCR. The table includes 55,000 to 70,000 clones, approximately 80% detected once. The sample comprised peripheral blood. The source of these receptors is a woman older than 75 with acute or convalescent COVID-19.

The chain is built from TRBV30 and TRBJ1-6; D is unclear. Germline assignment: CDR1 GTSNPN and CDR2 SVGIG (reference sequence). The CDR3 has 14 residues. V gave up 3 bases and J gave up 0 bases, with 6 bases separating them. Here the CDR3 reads CAWRQSSYNSPLHF. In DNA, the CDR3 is TGTGCCTGGAGACAGAGCTCCTATAATTCACCCCTCCACTTT.

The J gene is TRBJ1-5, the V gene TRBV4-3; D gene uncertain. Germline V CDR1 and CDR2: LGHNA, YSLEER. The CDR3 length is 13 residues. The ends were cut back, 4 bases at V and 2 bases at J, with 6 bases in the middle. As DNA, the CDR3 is TGCGCCAGCAGCCGCACAGGCAATCAGCCCCAGCATTTT. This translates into CASSRTGNQPQHF.

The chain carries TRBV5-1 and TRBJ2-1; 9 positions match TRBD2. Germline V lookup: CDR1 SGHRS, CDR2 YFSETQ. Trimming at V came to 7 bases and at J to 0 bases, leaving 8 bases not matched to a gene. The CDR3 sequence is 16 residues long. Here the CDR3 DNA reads TGCGCCAGCGGAGGGGCGGGAGGGAGCTCCTACAATGAGCAGTTCTTC. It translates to CASGGAGGSSYNEQFF.

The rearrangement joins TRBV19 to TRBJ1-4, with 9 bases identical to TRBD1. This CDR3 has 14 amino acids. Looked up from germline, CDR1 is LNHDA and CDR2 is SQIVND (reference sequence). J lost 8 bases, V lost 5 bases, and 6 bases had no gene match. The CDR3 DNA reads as TGTGCCAGTAGTGCGTACAGGGGGCTGGAAAAACTGTTTTTT. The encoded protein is CASSAYRGLEKLFF.

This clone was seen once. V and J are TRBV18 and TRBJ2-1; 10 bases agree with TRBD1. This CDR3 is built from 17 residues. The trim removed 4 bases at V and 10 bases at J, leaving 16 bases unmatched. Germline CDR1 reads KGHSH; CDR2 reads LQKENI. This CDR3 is CASSLTPGQGLSREQFF. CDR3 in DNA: TGTGCCAGCTCACTTACGCCGGGACAGGGGCTTTCCAGAGAGCAGTTCTTC. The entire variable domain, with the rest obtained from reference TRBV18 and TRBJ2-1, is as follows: NAGVMQNPRHLVRRRGQEARLRCSPMKGHSHVYWYRQLPEEGLKFMVYLQKENIIDESGMPKERFSAEFPKEGPSILRIQQVVRGDSAAYFCASSLTPGQGLSREQFFGPGTRLTVL.

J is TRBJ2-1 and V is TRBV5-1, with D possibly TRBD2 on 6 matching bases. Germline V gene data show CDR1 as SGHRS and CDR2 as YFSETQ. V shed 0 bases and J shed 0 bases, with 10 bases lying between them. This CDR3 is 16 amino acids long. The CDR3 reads CASSLEGLPSYNEQFF. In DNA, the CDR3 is TGCGCCAGCAGCTTGGAGGGACTCCCCTCCTACAATGAGCAGTTCTTC.

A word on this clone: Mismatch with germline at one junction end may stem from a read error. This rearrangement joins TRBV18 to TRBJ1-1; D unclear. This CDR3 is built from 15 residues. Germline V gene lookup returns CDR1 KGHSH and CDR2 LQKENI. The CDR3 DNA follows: TGTGCCAGTTCACCGGACTTTCCCTTGAACACTGAAGCTTTCTTT. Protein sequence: CASSPDFPLNTEAFF.

For the CDR3, the DNA is TGTGCCATCAGTGACCTCCTTGGCGAAAAACTGTTTTTT. Its protein product is CAISDLLGEKLFF. This chain connects TRBV10-3 to TRBJ1-4; D is unclear. Germline CDR1 is ENHRY and CDR2 is SYGVKD. Trimming cost V 3 bases and J 8 bases, with 10 bases left between them. The CDR3 sequence is 13 residues long.

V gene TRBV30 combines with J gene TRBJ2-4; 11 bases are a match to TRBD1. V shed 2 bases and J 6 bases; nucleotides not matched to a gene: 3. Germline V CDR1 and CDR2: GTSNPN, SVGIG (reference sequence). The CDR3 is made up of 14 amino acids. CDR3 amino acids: CAWSFGTGGNIQYF. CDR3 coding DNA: TGTGCCTGGAGTTTTGGGACAGGGGGAAACATTCAGTACTTC.

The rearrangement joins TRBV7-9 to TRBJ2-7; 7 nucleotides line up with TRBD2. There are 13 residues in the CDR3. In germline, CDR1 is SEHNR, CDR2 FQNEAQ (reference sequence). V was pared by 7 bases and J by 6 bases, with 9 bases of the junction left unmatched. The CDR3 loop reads CASTAGVGSEQYF. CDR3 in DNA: TGTGCCAGCACCGCGGGAGTGGGCTCCGAGCAGTACTTC.

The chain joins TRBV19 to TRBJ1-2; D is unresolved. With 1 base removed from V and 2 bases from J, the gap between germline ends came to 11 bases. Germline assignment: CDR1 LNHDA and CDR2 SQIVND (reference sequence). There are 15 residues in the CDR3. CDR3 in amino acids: CASSIVGDRNYGYTF. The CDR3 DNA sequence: TGTGCCAGTAGTATAGTGGGCGATCGGAACTATGGCTACACCTTC.

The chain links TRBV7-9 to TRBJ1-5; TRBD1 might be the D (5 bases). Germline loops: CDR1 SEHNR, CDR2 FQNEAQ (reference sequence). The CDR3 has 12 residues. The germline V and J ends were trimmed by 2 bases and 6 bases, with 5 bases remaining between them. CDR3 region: CASSLQGQPQHF. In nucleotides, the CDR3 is TGTGCCAGCAGCTTACAGGGTCAGCCCCAGCATTTT.

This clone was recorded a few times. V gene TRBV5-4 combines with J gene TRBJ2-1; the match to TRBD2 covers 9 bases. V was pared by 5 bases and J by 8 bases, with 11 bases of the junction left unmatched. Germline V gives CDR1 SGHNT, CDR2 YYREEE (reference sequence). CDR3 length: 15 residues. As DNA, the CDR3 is TGTGCCAGCAGGTCCGGGGGCGGGAGGGCCCATGAGCAGTTCTTC. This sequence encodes CASRSGGGRAHEQFF.

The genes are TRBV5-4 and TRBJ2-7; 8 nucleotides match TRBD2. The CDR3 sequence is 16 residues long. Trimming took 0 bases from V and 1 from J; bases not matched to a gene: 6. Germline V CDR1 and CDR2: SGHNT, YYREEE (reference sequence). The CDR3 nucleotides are TGTGCCAGCAGCTTGGGTCGCGGCGGGGGGTCCTACGAGCAGTACTTC. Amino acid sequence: CASSLGRGGGSYEQYF.

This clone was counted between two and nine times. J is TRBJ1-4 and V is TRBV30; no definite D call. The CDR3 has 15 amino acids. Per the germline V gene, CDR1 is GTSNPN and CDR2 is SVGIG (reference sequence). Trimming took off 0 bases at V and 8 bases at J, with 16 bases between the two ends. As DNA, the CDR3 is TGTGCCTGGAGTGTCGTCGGGGTCCCGGGGGAAAAACTGTTTTTT. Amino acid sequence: CAWSVVGVPGEKLFF.

The CDR3 nucleotides are TGTGCCAGCAGCCGGGACAGGGGTTATGGCTACACCTTC. This encodes CASSRDRGYGYTF. The chain is built from TRBV11-2 and TRBJ1-2, with 10 bases that match TRBD1. The CDR3 covers 13 residues. Trimming removed 5 bases from V and 5 bases from J; junction bases left unmatched: 2. In germline, CDR1 is SGHAT, CDR2 FQNNGV.

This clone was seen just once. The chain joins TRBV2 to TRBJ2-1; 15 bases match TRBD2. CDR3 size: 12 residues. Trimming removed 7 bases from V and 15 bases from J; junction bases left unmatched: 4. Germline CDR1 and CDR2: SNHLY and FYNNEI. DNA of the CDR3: TGTGCCAGCAATGGACTAGCGGGGGGGCCGTTCTTC. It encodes CASNGLAGGPFF.

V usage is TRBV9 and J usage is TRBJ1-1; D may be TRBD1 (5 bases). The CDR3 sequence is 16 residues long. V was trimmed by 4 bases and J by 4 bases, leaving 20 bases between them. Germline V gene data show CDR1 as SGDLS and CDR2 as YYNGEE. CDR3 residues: CASSPMAGGTGTEAFF. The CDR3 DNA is TGTGCCAGCAGCCCCATGGCCGGGGGGACGGGCACTGAAGCTTTCTTT.

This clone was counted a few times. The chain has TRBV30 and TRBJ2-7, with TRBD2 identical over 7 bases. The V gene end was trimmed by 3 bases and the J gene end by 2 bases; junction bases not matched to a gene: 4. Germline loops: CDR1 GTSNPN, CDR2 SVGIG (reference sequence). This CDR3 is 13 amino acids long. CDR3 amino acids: CAWSAGVTYEQYF. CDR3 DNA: TGTGCCTGGAGCGCGGGGGTTACCTACGAGCAGTACTTC.

CDR3: CASSGTRGGRKNTEAFF. In nucleotides, the CDR3 is TGTGCCAGCAGCGGCACACGAGGCGGCCGGAAGAACACTGAAGCTTTCTTT. The V gene is TRBV3-1 (or the pseudogene TRBV3-2), the J gene TRBJ1-1; D is unresolved. The CDR3 is 17 residues long. V was pared by 5 bases and J by 1 base, with 20 bases between. Germline CDR1 LGHDT, CDR2 YNNKEL (reference sequence).

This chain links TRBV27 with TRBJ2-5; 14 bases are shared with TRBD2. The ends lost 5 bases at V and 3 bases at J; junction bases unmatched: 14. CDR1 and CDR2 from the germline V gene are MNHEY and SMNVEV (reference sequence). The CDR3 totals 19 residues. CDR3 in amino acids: CASSPGLAGVPLLKETQYF. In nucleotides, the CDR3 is TGTGCCAGCAGTCCGGGACTAGCGGGAGTTCCGCTACTCAAAGAGACCCAGTACTTC.

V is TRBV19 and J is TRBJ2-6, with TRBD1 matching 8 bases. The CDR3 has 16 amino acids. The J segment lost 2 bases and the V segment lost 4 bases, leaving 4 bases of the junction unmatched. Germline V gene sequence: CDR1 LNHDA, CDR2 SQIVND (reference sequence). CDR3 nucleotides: TGTGCCAGTAGTACCCCACAGGGGGCTGGGGCCAACGTCCTGACTTTC. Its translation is CASSTPQGAGANVLTF.

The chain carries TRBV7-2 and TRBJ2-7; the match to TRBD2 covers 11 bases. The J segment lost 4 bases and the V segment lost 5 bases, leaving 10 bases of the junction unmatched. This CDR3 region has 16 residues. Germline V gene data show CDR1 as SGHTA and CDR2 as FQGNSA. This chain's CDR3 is CASSARPTSGSYEQYF. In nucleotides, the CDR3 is TGTGCCAGCAGCGCGCGGCCAACTAGCGGGAGTTACGAGCAGTACTTC.

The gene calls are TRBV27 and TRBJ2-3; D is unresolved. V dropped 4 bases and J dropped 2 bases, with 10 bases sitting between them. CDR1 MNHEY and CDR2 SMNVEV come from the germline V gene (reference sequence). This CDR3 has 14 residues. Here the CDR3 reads CASSSIRLTDTQYF. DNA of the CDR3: TGTGCCAGCAGTTCCATCAGACTCACAGATACGCAGTATTTT.

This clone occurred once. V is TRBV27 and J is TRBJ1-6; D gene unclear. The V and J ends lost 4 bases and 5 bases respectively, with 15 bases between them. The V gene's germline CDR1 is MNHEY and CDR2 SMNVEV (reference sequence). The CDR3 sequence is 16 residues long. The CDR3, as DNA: TGTGCCAGCAGTTCTACACGACCTAGTCATAATTCACCCCTCCACTTT. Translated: CASSSTRPSHNSPLHF.

In DNA form, the CDR3 reads TGTGCCAGCAGGGCAATTAACCAAGAGACCCAGTACTTC. It translates to CASRAINQETQYF. The chain joins TRBV21-1 to TRBJ2-5; the table's D call, TRBD1, has no DNA check behind it. TRBV21-1 counts as a pseudogene. The CDR3 is made up of 13 amino acids.

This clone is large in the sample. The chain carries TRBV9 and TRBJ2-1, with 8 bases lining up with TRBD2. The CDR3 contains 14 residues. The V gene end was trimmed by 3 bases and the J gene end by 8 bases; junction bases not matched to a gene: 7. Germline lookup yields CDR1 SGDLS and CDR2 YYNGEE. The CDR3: CASSDPGGADEQFF. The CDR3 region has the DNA TGTGCCAGCAGCGACCCGGGGGGGGCAGATGAGCAGTTCTTC.

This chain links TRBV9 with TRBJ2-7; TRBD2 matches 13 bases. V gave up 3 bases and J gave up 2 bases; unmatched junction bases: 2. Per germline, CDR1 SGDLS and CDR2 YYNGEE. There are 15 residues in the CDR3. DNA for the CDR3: TGTGCCAGCAGCGCAGGGACTAGCGGGACCTACGAGCAGTACTTC. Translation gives CASSAGTSGTYEQYF.

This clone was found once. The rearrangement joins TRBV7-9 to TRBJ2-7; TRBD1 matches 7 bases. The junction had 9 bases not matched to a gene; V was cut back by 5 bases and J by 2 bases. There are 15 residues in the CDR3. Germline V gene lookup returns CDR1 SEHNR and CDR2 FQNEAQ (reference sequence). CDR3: CASSRLQGRTYEQYF. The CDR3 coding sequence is TGTGCCAGCAGCAGGTTACAGGGGCGAACCTACGAGCAGTACTTC.